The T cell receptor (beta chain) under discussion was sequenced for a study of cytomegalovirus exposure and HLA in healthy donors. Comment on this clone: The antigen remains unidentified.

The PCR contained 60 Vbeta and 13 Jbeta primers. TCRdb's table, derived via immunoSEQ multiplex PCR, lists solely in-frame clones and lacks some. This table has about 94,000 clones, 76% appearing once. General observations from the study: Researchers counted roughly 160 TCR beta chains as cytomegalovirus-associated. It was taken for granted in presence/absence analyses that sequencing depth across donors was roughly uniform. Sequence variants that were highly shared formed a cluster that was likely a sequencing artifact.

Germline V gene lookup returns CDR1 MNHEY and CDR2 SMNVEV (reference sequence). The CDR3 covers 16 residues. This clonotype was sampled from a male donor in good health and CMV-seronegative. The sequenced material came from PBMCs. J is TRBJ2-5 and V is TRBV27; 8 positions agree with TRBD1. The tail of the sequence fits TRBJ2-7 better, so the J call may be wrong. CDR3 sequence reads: CASRRGRQGSTYEQYF. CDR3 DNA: TGTGCCAGCAGACGGGGGCGACAGGGGTCCACCTACGAGCAGTACTTC.